This T cell receptor (beta chain) comes out of a study of T cells after yellow fever vaccination. Study results and caveats: Only a minor proportion of clonotypes was detected across both CD4 and CD8 compartments. The secondary response was weaker, and its peak arrived faster, on day 5 versus 15. Abundant clonotypes (contaminants from the bulk population) could be present in FACS-sorted repertoires.

For TCR, cDNA came from 5'RACE template switching, which added a universal primer site and UMIs. TCRdb called the 5' RACE reads again in MiXCR, with one record for every CDR3 protein. This sample has hundreds of thousands of distinct CDR3 sequences, with approximately 13% found just once. The table lists this clonotype with a few counts. Its antigen is unknown. Germline-derived CDR1 and CDR2 are MNHEY and SVGEGT. The CDR3 contains 16 residues. V shed 2 bases and J 5 bases; nucleotides not matched to a gene: 11. Sequenced material: PBMCs, taken on the day of the yellow fever booster vaccination. The TCR comes from a man aged 25 to 40 who received the YFV17D yellow fever vaccine. V and J are TRBV6-2 or TRBV6-3 and TRBJ2-7; 8 positions match TRBD2. This CDR3 is CASSYKRGLVSDEQYF. DNA for the CDR3: TGTGCCAGCAGTTACAAGAGGGGACTAGTCTCTGACGAGCAGTACTTC.